This entry describes one T cell receptor (beta chain). Generated by immunoSEQ multiplex PCR, the TCRdb table keeps only in-frame clones and is missing some. This sample yields fewer than 350,000 clones, of which around 86% are seen a single time; roughly 1.9% belongs to the top ten. The sample comes from a study of blood T cell repertoires in COVID-19. Study background: T cells, B-cell-depleted T cells, or PBMCs supplied cDNA or gDNA.

The CDR3 has 14 residues. CDR1 and CDR2 from the germline V gene are LNHDA and SQIVND (reference sequence). The germline V and J ends were trimmed by 3 bases and 3 bases, with 12 bases remaining between them. Sequencing was done on a sample of peripheral blood. The V and J genes are TRBV19 and TRBJ2-7; the D gene is possibly TRBD2 (6 bases). This TCR was recovered from a woman between 25 and 40 years old who had recovered from COVID-19. The DNA of the CDR3 is TGTGCCAGTAGTATTGGCGGGGTGAGCTACGAGCAGTACTTC. Translating it yields CASSIGGVSYEQYF.